This TCR beta chain was captured in a study of T cell responses to AZD1222 COVID-19 vaccine. General observations from the study: Mostly white British, mostly female donors; authors suggested clonal diversity may be underestimated.

Between the trimmed V and J ends, which lost 0 bases and 1 base, there was a span of 6 bases. This CDR3 spans 15 amino acids. Germline CDR1 LGHDT, CDR2 YNNKEL (reference sequence). Data came from immunoSEQ multiplex PCR; TCRdb stores just in-frame clones and leaves some out. The sample contains roughly 200,000 clones, about 92% of which appear only once. Concerning this clone: Antigen unknown.

The chain links TRBV3-1 (or the pseudogene TRBV3-2) to TRBJ1-4; D is undetermined. The TCR comes from an adult in good health. Sequenced material: peripheral blood, taken on day 0 of AZD1222 vaccination. The CDR3: CASSQERITNEKLFF. In DNA form, the CDR3 reads TGTGCCAGCAGCCAAGAGAGGATAACTAATGAAAAACTGTTTTTT.